Presented here are 21 T cell receptor beta chains from one specimen sequenced in a study of beta chain features in type 1 diabetes. Isolated RNA was reverse transcribed in full, so expressed TCRB transcripts were sequenced. Repertoires were generated with immunoSEQ multiplex PCR, while TCRdb's copy carries only in-frame clones and drops some. The data hold 350,000 to 450,000 clones, with roughly 14% observed a single time. The sample comprised naive CD4+ T cells from blood. All receptors come from a man aged 30 to 39 in good health.

The chain links TRBV18 to TRBJ2-7, with 9 bases that match TRBD1. CDR1 KGHSH and CDR2 LQKENI come from the germline V gene. Trimming cost V 4 bases and J 2 bases; bases outside gene matches: 6. CDR3 length equals 15 residues. The CDR3, as DNA: TGTGCCAGCTCACTTACAGGGGGCTGGGCCTACGAGCAGTACTTC. The encoded protein is CASSLTGGWAYEQYF. Based on the CDR3 plus reference TRBV18 and TRBJ2-7, the full variable domain is NAGVMQNPRHLVRRRGQEARLRCSPMKGHSHVYWYRQLPEEGLKFMVYLQKENIIDESGMPKERFSAEFPKEGPSILRIQQVVRGDSAAYFCASSLTGGWAYEQYFGPGTRLTVT.

The rearrangement links TRBV29-1 to TRBJ1-4; 9 nucleotides align to TRBD1. With 7 bases clipped from V and 6 bases from J, the junction kept 6 bases outside the gene matches. CDR1 is SQVTM, CDR2 ANQGSEA, per germline. This CDR3 is 13 amino acids long. CDR3: CSGKGQGDEKLFF. CDR3 coding DNA: TGCAGCGGGAAGGGACAGGGTGATGAAAAACTGTTTTTT. Supplemented by reference TRBV29-1 and TRBJ1-4, the full variable domain reads SAVISQKPSRDICQRGTSLTIQCQVDSQVTMMFWYRQQPGQSLTLIATANQGSEATYESGFVIDKFPISRPNLTFSTLTVSNMSPEDSSIYLCSGKGQGDEKLFFGSGTQLSVL.

This clone showed up just a few times. The J gene is TRBJ2-1, the V gene TRBV14; perhaps D is TRBD1 or TRBD2 (5 bases each). The germline V gene has CDR1 SGHDN and CDR2 FVKESK. V was pared by 5 bases and J by 0 bases, with 17 bases between. The CDR3 runs to 17 residues. The chain's CDR3 is CASSYAHRGLSYNEQFF. The CDR3 DNA follows: TGTGCCAGCAGCTACGCCCACCGGGGCCTCTCCTACAATGAGCAGTTCTTC.

J is TRBJ1-5 and V is TRBV30; 8 bases fit TRBD1. Germline loops: CDR1 GTSNPN, CDR2 SVGIG (reference sequence). Losses at the gene ends were 5 bases for V and 4 bases for J; bases not matched to a gene: 4. CDR3 length: 13 amino acids. In DNA form, the CDR3 reads TGTGCCTGGGGTGGACAGGGAAATCAGCCCCAGCATTTT. Translation: CAWGGQGNQPQHF.

This clone was seen more than once but under ten times. The chain links TRBV29-1 to TRBJ2-3, with 11 bases identical to TRBD1. The V and J ends lost 4 bases and 2 bases, in that order; junction bases with no gene match: 5. The germline gives CDR1 SQVTM, CDR2 ANQGSEA. CDR3 size: 15 residues. For the CDR3, the DNA is TGCAGCGTTGTTGGGACAGGGGGTCTCACAGATACGCAGTATTTT. Amino acid sequence: CSVVGTGGLTDTQYF.

The V and J genes are TRBV7-2 and TRBJ2-3; TRBD2 matches 8 bases. V lost 7 bases to trimming and J lost 3 bases; unmatched junction nucleotides: 6. Germline CDR1 reads SGHTA; CDR2 reads FQGNSA. The CDR3 loop spans 14 amino acids. CDR3 sequence reads: CASNGRAGTDTQYF. Written as DNA, the CDR3 is TGTGCCAGCAACGGGAGGGCCGGAACAGATACGCAGTATTTT. Drawing the rest from reference TRBV7-2 and TRBJ2-3, the complete variable domain is GAGVSQSPSNKVTEKGKDVELRCDPISGHTALYWYRQSLGQGLEFLIYFQGNSAPDKSGLPSDRFSAERTGGSVSTLTIQRTQQEDSAVYLCASNGRAGTDTQYFGPGTRLTVL.

J is TRBJ2-1 and V is TRBV7-2; 9 bases are shared with TRBD2. The CDR3 consists of 15 residues. Germline V gene sequence: CDR1 SGHTA, CDR2 FQGNSA. With 5 bases clipped from V and 2 bases from J, the junction kept 4 bases outside the gene matches. The CDR3 spells CASSRLAATYNEQFF. The CDR3 coding sequence is TGTGCCAGCAGCCGACTAGCGGCCACCTACAATGAGCAGTTCTTC.

Notes on this clone: This CDR3 is also generated by other DNA sequences in the sample. The chain employs TRBV2 and TRBJ2-5, with a possible D match to TRBD2 (5 bases). Trimming left V 1 base short and J 5 bases short, with 11 bases between. This CDR3 is built from 14 residues. From germline, CDR1 is SNHLY and CDR2 FYNNEI. Written as DNA, the CDR3 is TGTGCCAGCAGTGAAGTTGGTTCGGGGGAGACCCAGTACTTC. Protein: CASSEVGSGETQYF.

This clone appeared a few times. The gene calls are TRBV5-6 and TRBJ2-7; TRBD1 might be the D (6 bases). The CDR3 length is 14 residues. The V end lost 4 bases, the J end lost 4 bases, and 15 bases lay between the germline ends. The germline gives CDR1 SGHDT, CDR2 YYEEEE. As DNA, the CDR3 is TGTGCCAGCAGCAAAACCACAGGGCGTTACGAGCAGTACGTC. Amino acids: CASSKTTGRYEQYV.

The sample holds a few counts of this clone. This sequence joins TRBV7-9 and TRBJ1-1; D is perhaps TRBD1 (5 bases). From germline, CDR1 is SEHNR and CDR2 FQNEAQ (reference sequence). V lost 6 bases to trimming and J lost 0 bases, with 11 bases between them. The CDR3 is 14 amino acids. Written as DNA, the CDR3 is TGTGCCAGCAGTACCAGGGAACTGAACACTGAAGCTTTCTTT. It translates to CASSTRELNTEAFF.

This clone was detected a few times. The chain couples TRBV30 to TRBJ2-5; D may be TRBD1 or TRBD2 (5 bases each). The germline V gene encodes CDR1 GTSNPN and CDR2 SVGIG (reference sequence). This CDR3 contains 12 residues. Trimming removed 5 bases at V and 5 bases at J, with 12 bases between. CDR3 amino acids: CAWDRWGETQYF. CDR3 sequence (DNA): TGTGCCTGGGACCGGTGGGGGGAGACCCAGTACTTC.

This chain joins TRBV5-4 and TRBJ2-1; TRBD2 aligns across 8 bases. The V gene's germline CDR1 is SGHNT and CDR2 YYREEE (reference sequence). The V and J ends lost 4 bases and 10 bases, in that order; junction bases with no gene match: 13. The CDR3 is 15 residues long. This chain's CDR3 is CASSAPGLAAVEQFF. The DNA of the CDR3 is TGTGCCAGCAGCGCCCCCGGACTAGCAGCCGTCGAGCAGTTCTTC.

This sequence joins TRBV25-1 and TRBJ2-3; 12 nucleotides agree with TRBD2. Germline loops: CDR1 MGHDK, CDR2 SYGVNS. With 4 bases clipped from V and 5 bases from J, the junction kept 7 bases outside the gene matches. CDR3 length: 16 residues. The CDR3 protein is CASSAILAGGGDTQYF. The CDR3 region has the DNA TGTGCCAGCAGTGCTATACTAGCGGGAGGAGGAGATACGCAGTATTTT.

Ten or more counts support this clone. Since no conserved phenylalanine or tryptophan closes the CDR3, a read error is the likely cause. The limits of the CDR3 on the DNA are not certain, so only TCRdb's listed CDR3 is given. This chain links TRBV7-9 with TRBJ2-7; TRBD1 was called by the table and not checked on the DNA. The CDR3 has 9 residues if both end residues are counted. Germline values: CDR1 SEHNR, CDR2 FQNEAQ (reference sequence). The CDR3 loop reads CASSSPRKG.

The chain carries TRBV7-3 and TRBJ2-1, with D tentatively TRBD1 (6 bases). Germline lookup yields CDR1 SGHTA and CDR2 FQGTGA. The CDR3 has 15 amino acids. V dropped 5 bases and J dropped 5 bases, with 16 bases sitting between them. The CDR3 region is CASSPEWGRDNEQFF. CDR3 coding DNA: TGTGCCAGCAGCCCAGAGTGGGGGCGGGACAATGAGCAGTTCTTC.

This clone was detected a few times. This sequence joins TRBV7-9 and TRBJ2-5; D possibly corresponds to TRBD2 (6 bases). The CDR3 loop spans 13 amino acids. V shed 5 bases and J shed 3 bases, with 10 bases lying between them. The germline gives CDR1 SEHNR, CDR2 FQNEAQ (reference sequence). For the CDR3, the DNA is TGTGCCAGCAGCCCCTGGAGGGAAGAGACCCAGTACTTC. It yields the protein CASSPWREETQYF. The full variable domain, its missing parts supplied by reference TRBV7-9 and TRBJ2-5, is DTGVSQNPRHKITKRGQNVTFRCDPISEHNRLYWYRQTLGQGPEFLTYFQNEAQLEKSRLLSDRFSAERPKGSFSTLEIQRTEQGDSAMYLCASSPWREETQYFGPGTRLLVL.

This chain links TRBV10-3 with TRBJ1-2; the D is unclear. In germline, CDR1 is ENHRY, CDR2 SYGVKD. V was shortened by 0 bases and J by 8 bases, with 10 bases between the two germline ends. The CDR3 is 13 residues long. The CDR3 here is CAISESEGSGYTF. CDR3 nucleotides: TGTGCCATCAGTGAGTCGGAGGGATCGGGCTACACCTTC.

This chain connects TRBV7-2 to TRBJ1-5; the D is unclear. V was trimmed by 5 bases and J by 2 bases, leaving 7 bases between them. Germline loops: CDR1 SGHTA, CDR2 FQGNSA. The CDR3 is 13 residues long. DNA for the CDR3: TGTGCCAGCAGCCAATGGGGCAATCAGCCCCAGCATTTT. This encodes CASSQWGNQPQHF.

There are a few counts of this clone. J is TRBJ1-2 and V is TRBV7-9; D not certain. Germline CDR1 is SEHNR and CDR2 is FQNEAQ (reference sequence). Trimming stripped 1 base from V and 0 bases from J, with 9 bases between. This CDR3 has 15 residues. CDR3 region: CASSLGVGANYGYTF. In DNA, the CDR3 is TGTGCCAGCAGCTTAGGTGTAGGAGCTAACTATGGCTACACCTTC.

The chain is built from TRBV6-5 and TRBJ1-2; maybe TRBD1 (6 bases). Germline-derived CDR1 and CDR2 are MNHEY and SVGAGI. Trimming took 3 bases from V and 1 from J, leaving 12 bases between them. The CDR3 is 15 residues long. CDR3 sequence: CASSYFGQHNYGYTF. DNA for the CDR3: TGTGCCAGCAGTTATTTTGGACAGCATAACTATGGCTACACCTTC.

This chain links TRBV7-2 with TRBJ1-2, with 9 positions matching TRBD1. V was clipped by 4 bases and J by 8 bases; unmatched bases: 8. The germline CDR1 and CDR2 sequences are SGHTA and FQGNSA. The CDR3 spans 14 residues. The CDR3 loop is CASSSRDRVYGYTF. CDR3 DNA sequence: TGTGCCAGCAGCTCCCGGGACAGGGTGTACGGCTACACCTTC.